This TCR beta chain appears in the sequencing data of a study of T cell therapy after organ transplantation. The study, taken as a whole, reports: Both transferred clonotypes and endogenous ones absent from products apparently reconstituted.

A remark on this clone: Its antigen is unknown.

Some clones are missing from TCRdb's copy, which holds only in-frame ones; the method was immunoSEQ multiplex PCR. Altogether 15,000 to 20,000 clones are present, 81% being singletons, with the ten largest covering around a tenth. Trimming took 1 base from V and 3 from J, leaving 22 bases between them. Germline CDR1 reads SGDLS; CDR2 reads YYNGEE. CDR3 length: 18 residues. The sample's time point: 4-8 weeks after completion of therapy. The receptor was derived from a human patient who had received a solid organ transplant and had CMV disease. A subset of T cells may come from the graft donor. The chain has TRBV9 and TRBJ2-5, with D tentatively TRBD1 (5 bases). This material consisted of CD8+ T cells from blood, taken after autologous CMV-specific T cell therapy. CDR3 nucleotides: TGTGCCAGCAGCGTAAGCCTCCCCCGGGCAGGGAACGAAGAGACCCAGTACTTC. As protein: CASSVSLPRAGNEETQYF.